The source of this T cell receptor beta chain is a study of shared clonotypes between healthy human individuals (dated by TCRdb to the early 2020s). Turning to the overall study: Three men and a couple of women, aged 18 to 49 years, made up the cohort. For each donor, CD4 naive and CD4 memory were each run on three plates, CD8 naive on two plates, and CD8 memory on one plate. Blood TCR repertoires of about five healthy adults were deeply sequenced to estimate repertoire size and the extent of clonotype sharing between individuals. To increase sequencing depth and limit assay-specific biases, TCR repertoire library preparation and sequencing were carried out by different laboratories using diverse techniques. Between about 0.85 and 10 billion PBMCs per donor were obtained by leukapheresis. General study outcomes and caveats: Sharing across several donors was observed for roughly 5% of naive CD4, 3.5% of naive CD8, 2% to 2.5% of memory CD4, and around 0.44% of memory CD8 clonotypes. Clonotypes shared by all four sorted-subset donors showed higher generation probabilities than non-shared clonotypes. The genetic and exposure-history diversity represented was limited by the small number of donors. Estimated clonotype richness was generally larger for naive than for memory subsets. Sampling was restricted to blood, and TCR repertoires in tissues likely differ from the TCR repertoires found in blood. Pairwise subsampling led to the expectation that sequencing depth would affect the degree of clonotype sharing among donors. Even with the large sequencing depth, rarefaction of the sorted-subset datasets indicated that sequencing was incomplete.

Using the deep immunoSEQ assay, multiplex PCR amplified TCR CDR3 regions from genomic DNA. Extracted genomic DNA from each cell subset was distributed evenly across all wells of several immunoSEQ 96-well plates, and each plate was treated as a replicate. For sorted subsets, around 200 ng genomic DNA, equal to tens of thousands of T cell genomes, was loaded into each replicate PCR. Purified libraries were measured with a Qubit 3.0 fluorometer, size-checked on a Bioanalyzer 2100, and measured again with the KAPA Library Quantification kit. Every immunoSEQ 96-well plate was sequenced on a dedicated single-read 150-cycle Illumina NextSeq 550 flow cell. The authors' pipeline ran thus. Because the immunoSEQ output included only junctional sequences and no quality scores, the filtering could not be the same as the filtering used for full-length reads. Sequences were annotated with PyIR, a Python wrapper for IgBLAST v1.9, and V/J genes and CDR3 were assigned using IMGT germline references. Reads were filtered out if the reads had weak V/J assignments (E-value above 1e-6), no CDR3, stop codons, out-of-frame junctions, or ambiguous translated residues. V3J clonotypes were defined as sequences sharing the same inferred V gene, J gene, and CDR3 amino acid sequence. The percentage overlap between two repertoires was calculated by dividing the number of shared unique clonotypes by the size of the smaller repertoire. Richness of each repertoire was evaluated using RTK rarefaction, the Chao1 estimator, and Recon v2.1 estimates of unobserved clonotypes. Generation probabilities for all TCRbeta clonotypes obtained by the gDNA method from a handful of donors were computed using OLGA. TCRdb obtained this table from immuneACCESS and retained in-frame rearrangements with V and J assigned. These tables miss some clones; where compared with another copy, unresolved V genes account for less than half of the shortfall, and the remainder is unexplained. The V and J calls and the clone size are those of that table, but D and trimming were determined from the DNA. The sample has about 600,000 clones on record, 95% of them singletons. Of the sample, approximately 0.1% falls within the top ten clones.

CD8 naive samples consisted of CD45RO-negative cells that were positively selected for CCR7, yielding a CD45RA+CCR7+ population without TemRA cells. The donors were healthy, HIV-negative adults who had no recently reported acute infections or vaccinations. Every donor was a Caucasian adult living in Nashville, Tennessee, USA. After blood collection by leukapheresis, PBMCs were isolated using Ficoll-Histopaque density gradient centrifugation and then cryopreserved in the vapor phase of liquid nitrogen. Analytical flow cytometry was used to check the purity and quantity of every magnetically sorted T cell population. Genomic DNA was isolated from every sorted fraction and measured by UV absorbance on a Nanodrop 2000c. This clone was found once. Its antigen is still unknown. There are no base qualities to consult, and no much larger clone falls within one base. V lost 5 bases and J lost 1 base, and the count of bases not matched to a germline gene is 3. Looking up the germline V gene yields CDR1 MRHNA and CDR2 SNTAGT. The CDR3 goes from the cysteine to the phenylalanine over 14 residues. Only the CDR3 part of the read is kept: 42 bases, read in frame from the first base.

The V gene is TRBV6-4 and the J gene is TRBJ2-3, with 7 central nucleotides matching TRBD2. Material: naive CD8+ T cells sorted from blood. Per the publication, the cell subset or site label means: CD45RA+CCR7+. This receptor was obtained from a woman in her thirties in good health. The DNA reads as follows: TGTGCCAGCAGTCTGGCGGGAGGCACAGATACGCAGTATTTT. This codes for CASSLAGGTDTQYF.